This T cell receptor (beta chain) was captured in a study of long-term antiretroviral therapy in people with HIV (dated by TCRdb to 2021 to 2024). About the full investigation: The earliest samples were collected roughly a decade before the 2015 WHO recommendation for immediate ART, at a time when ART was usually postponed until CD4 counts fell. Whether ART initiation and durable HIV suppression were associated with changes in peripheral blood TRB repertoire composition and diversity was tested in a retrospective serial study. A total of 192 cryopreserved PBMC samples came from 30 or so adults with confirmed HIV infection and were collected serially over a mean of roughly six years (range 1-12). About 40% of the roughly 30 participants with HIV were female. No cross-contamination during QIAcube processing was shown when test extractions of a monoclonal T-cell line were performed alongside about 30 polyclonal samples.

From cysteine to phenylalanine, the CDR3 is 14 amino acids long. The DNA shown is the 42-base CDR3, in frame from base 1. V lost 0 bases and J lost 2 bases; the stretch between them is 5 bases long. Sequences MNHEY (CDR1) and SVGAGI (CDR2) are obtained from the germline V gene. Inclusion was restricted to participants for whom at least one PBMC sample before ART initiation and at least two post-ART samples were available. All participants with HIV were treated in the United States of America. Before DNA extraction, cryopreserved samples of about 1-11 million PBMC were thawed and then washed. At the time of the earliest PBMC sample for each participant with HIV, ages ranged from roughly 23 to 60 years. PBMC samples were contributed by each participant from 1-4 timepoints before ART initiation and 2-8 timepoints after ART initiation, with a median of 7 samples. For every participant, serial HIV viral load, CD4+ T-cell count, ART history and demographic data were obtained. Genomic DNA was extracted from unsorted PBMC with a Qiagen kit on a QIAcube, with processing performed in batches of 12 samples.

The immunoSEQ hsTCRB v3.0 assay was used at survey level resolution for TRB variable region sequencing. TRB sequencing targeted a depth of about 40,000-50,000 T-cell genomes per sample. An Illumina MiSeq with a v3 150-cycle kit was used to sequence the pooled TRB libraries. The authors' pipeline ran thus. Repertoire analysis was run in R within a reproducible Nextflow workflow that covered QC, data transformation and analysis. Custom analyses were implemented in LymphoSeq2, an R package for AIRR-Seq data exploration. After excluding a few samples that yielded fewer than 5000 total TRB sequences, 150 to 200 HIV repertoires remained for analysis. Among the 180 to 200 HIV repertoires that were kept, under 60 were collected before ART initiation and 120 to 140 were collected after ART initiation. Repertoires were downsampled to 5000 TRB nucleotide sequences, and summary statistics were averaged over 100 downsampling iterations. The analysis kept only TRB sequences whose CDR3 regions were at least seven amino acids long. Two measures captured diversity: a Shannon entropy-derived clonality score and the Gini coefficient. In repertoire networks, the top 5000 CDR3 amino acid sequences were linked whenever an edit distance of one separated two sequences. GLIPH2 predicted antigen specificity groups and MHC restriction for TRB CDR3 amino acid sequences. Known CMV, EBV, HIV or tissue antigen associations were flagged by matching CDR3 amino acid sequences against VDJdb and McPAS-TCR. Pre-ART, post-ART and control groups were compared with Wilcoxon signed-rank tests and Holm-Bonferroni correction. In its TCRdb copy, this immuneACCESS table keeps in-frame sequences only and misses some clones. Where compared with another copy, unresolved V genes explain less than half of these, and the others have no known cause. V and J calls and clone size follow that table, whereas D and trimming were derived from the DNA. For this sample the table gives approximately 27,000 clones, of which about 90% were detected only once. The ten largest clones take up just over 3.5% of the sample.

As for this clone: There is no known antigen for this receptor. Qualities for individual bases were not recorded, and no much larger clone is one base off.

The paper as a whole reports these results and caveats: The repertoire was dominated across all time points by expanded TRB clones identified before ART initiation, although this dominance was seen to fluctuate and to decrease in many PLHIV after ART. The samples span the years 2004 to 2017, and the ART regimens used at that time may not be as effective as current regimens. Owing to limited PBMC availability, only the TCR beta chain was sequenced, without alpha chain pairing. Because pre-ART samples had limited cell numbers, profiling was done on unsorted PBMC rather than on sorted CD4+ and CD8+ T cells. A significant increase in TRB diversity was found to be associated with ART initiation, although TRB diversity was observed to remain significantly below that of transplant donor controls even after long-term ART. HIV repertoires had narrower CDR3 length ranges than controls, and the network structure suggested an antigen-experienced repertoire that shifted only slightly toward naive after ART. Inferences about post-ART repertoire changes were limited because no data were available on ART adherence, viral resistance or therapy changes.

The receptor's source is a woman between 18 and 29 years old with HIV. The specimen was unsorted PBMCs, collected 1.8 years after starting antiretroviral therapy. The chain is encoded by TRBV6-5 joined to TRBJ1-3, and possibly TRBD1, on 5 matching bases. The DNA is TGTGCCAGCAGTTACTCGGGGCCTGGAAACACCATATATTTT. This codes for CASSYSGPGNTIYF.